What follows is one T cell receptor (beta chain) and its context. V dropped 9 bases and J dropped 5 bases, with 13 bases sitting between them. Germline-derived CDR1 and CDR2 are SGHNT and YENEEA. The length of the CDR3 is 13 residues. The lymph nodes were axillary draining lymph nodes from breast cancer patients. This sample is part of a study of breast tumors, draining lymph nodes, adjacent tissues. MiXCR, applied by TCRdb to the multiplex PCR reads, yields one record per CDR3 protein. The sample holds 200,000 to 250,000 distinct CDR3 sequences; roughly a third are singletons and the top ten take over 3.5%.

The TCR was taken from a female donor with breast cancer. Some clones in this sample may be carry-over from other donors' samples. The source material was axillary lymph node tissue. This rearrangement joins TRBV11-3 to TRBJ1-4; D not certain. The CDR3 DNA reads as TGTGCCAGTATGGGAAGAACGAATGAAAAACTGTTTTTT. Protein product: CASMGRTNEKLFF.